This T cell receptor beta chain was observed in a study of identical twins. Findings of the study overall: Fewer insertions were carried by abundant cord blood beta clonotypes, but none was seen in memory repertoires.

In regard to this clonotype: Its antigen is not known.

TCRdb passed the 5' RACE reads through MiXCR, listing each CDR3 protein once. The top ten hold 4% to 5% of the sample, which has 250,000 or so distinct CDR3 sequences, about an eighth seen once. The CDR3 totals 24 residues. Trimming cost V 4 bases and J 5 bases, with 42 bases left between them. Germline-derived CDR1 and CDR2 are LGHDT and YNNKEL (reference sequence). In addition, the sample was reused for a study of yellow fever vaccine responses in identical twins.

Source material: memory (CD45RO+) T cells sorted from blood. The chain carries TRBV3-1 and TRBJ2-1; perhaps TRBD2 as D (9 bases). This clonotype was obtained from a woman aged 18-29 years in good health. CDR3 sequence reads: CASSLETWTGLSFSERGVDNEQFF. The CDR3 nucleotides read TGTGCCAGCAGCCTCGAGACCTGGACAGGGCTAAGTTTTTCTGAGCGGGGGGTCGACAATGAGCAGTTCTTC.